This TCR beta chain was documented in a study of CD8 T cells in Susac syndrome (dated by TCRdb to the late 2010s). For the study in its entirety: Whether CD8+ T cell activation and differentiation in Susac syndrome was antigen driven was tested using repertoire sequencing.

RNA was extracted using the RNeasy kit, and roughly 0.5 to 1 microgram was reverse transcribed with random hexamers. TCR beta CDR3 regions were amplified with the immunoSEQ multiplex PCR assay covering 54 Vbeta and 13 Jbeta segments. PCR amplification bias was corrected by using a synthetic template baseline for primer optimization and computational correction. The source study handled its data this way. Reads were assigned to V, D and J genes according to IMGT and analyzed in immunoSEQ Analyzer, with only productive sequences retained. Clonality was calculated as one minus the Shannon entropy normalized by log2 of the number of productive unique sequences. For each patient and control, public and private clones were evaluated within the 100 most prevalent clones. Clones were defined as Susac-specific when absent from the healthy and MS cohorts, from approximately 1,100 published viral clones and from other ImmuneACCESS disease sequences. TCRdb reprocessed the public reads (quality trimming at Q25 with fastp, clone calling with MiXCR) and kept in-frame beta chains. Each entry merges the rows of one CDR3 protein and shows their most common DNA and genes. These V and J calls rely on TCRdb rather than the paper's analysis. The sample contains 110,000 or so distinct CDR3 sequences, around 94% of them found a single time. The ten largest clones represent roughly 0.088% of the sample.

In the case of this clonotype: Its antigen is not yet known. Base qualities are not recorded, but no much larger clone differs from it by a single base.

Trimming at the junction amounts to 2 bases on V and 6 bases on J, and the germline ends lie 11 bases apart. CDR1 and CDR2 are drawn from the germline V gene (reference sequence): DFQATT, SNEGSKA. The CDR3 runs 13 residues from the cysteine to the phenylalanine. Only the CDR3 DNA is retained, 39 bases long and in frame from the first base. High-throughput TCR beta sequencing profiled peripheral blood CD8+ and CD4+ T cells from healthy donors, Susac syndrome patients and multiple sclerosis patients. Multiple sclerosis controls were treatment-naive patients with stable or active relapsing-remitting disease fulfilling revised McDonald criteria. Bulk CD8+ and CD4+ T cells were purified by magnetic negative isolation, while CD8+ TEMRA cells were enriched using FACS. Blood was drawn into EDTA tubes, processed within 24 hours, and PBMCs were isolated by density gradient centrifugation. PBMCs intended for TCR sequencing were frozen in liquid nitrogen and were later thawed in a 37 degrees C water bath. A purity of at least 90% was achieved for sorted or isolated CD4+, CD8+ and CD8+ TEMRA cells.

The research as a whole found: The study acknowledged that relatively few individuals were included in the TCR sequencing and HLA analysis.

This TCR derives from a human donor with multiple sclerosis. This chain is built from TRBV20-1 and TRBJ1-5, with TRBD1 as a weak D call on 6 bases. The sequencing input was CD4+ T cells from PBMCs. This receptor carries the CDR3 CSARRQGSQPQHF. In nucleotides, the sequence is TGCAGTGCTAGACGGCAGGGGAGTCAGCCCCAGCATTTT.